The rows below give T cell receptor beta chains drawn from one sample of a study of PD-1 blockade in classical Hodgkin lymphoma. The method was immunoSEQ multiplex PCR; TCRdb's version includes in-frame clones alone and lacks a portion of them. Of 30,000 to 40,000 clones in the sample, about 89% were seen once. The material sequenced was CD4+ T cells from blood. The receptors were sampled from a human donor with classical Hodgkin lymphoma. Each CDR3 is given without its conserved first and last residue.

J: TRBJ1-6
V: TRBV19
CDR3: ASTTPVGAGNNSPLH

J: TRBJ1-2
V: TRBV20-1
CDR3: SAGTVYGYT

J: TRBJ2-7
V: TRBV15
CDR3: ATSRAGTGTYEQY

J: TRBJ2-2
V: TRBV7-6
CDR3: ASSSTLGELF

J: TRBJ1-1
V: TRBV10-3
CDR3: AIRDRDFGTEAF

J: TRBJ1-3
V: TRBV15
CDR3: ATSRVHSGNTIY

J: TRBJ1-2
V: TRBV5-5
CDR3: ASISQGSLPNGYT

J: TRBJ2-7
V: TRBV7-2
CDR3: ASSFAPGTGGSYEQY

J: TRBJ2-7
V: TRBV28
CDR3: ASSVGTYNSYEQY

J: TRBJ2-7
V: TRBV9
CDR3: ASSLRERGRMGEQY

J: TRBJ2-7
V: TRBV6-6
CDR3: ASGPHYEQY

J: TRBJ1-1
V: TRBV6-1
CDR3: ASTGANTEAF

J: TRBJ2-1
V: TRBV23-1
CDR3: ASSRWEQSYNEQF

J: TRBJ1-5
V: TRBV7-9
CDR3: ASSSGQASYNSNQPQH

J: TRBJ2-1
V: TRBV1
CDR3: TSSQTRTSGGAGSYNEQF

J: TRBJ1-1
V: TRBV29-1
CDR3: SVGVRDSDHTEAF

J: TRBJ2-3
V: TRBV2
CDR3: ASSFTSGGFSGTDTQY

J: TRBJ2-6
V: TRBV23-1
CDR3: ARTVPGANVLT

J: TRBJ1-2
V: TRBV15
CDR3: ATSREGGNYGYT

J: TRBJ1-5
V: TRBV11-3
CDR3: ASSLDGQPQH

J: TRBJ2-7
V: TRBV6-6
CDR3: ASSQTVDYEQY

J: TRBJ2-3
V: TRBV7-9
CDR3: ASRSGAWGGGADTQY

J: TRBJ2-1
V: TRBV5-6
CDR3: ASSLTGTSPYEQF

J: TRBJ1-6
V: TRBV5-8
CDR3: ASSLAFGNSPLH